The clone carrying this TCR beta chain showed up just a few times. As yet, its antigen is unknown. CDR3 size: 13 residues. The germline CDR1 and CDR2 sequences are MNHEY and SVGAGI. V was shortened by 11 bases and J by 8 bases, with 21 bases between the two germline ends. These data belong to a study of cytomegalovirus exposure and HLA in healthy donors. The study's findings and limits: Sequencing likely caused a cluster of highly shared sequence variants.

This PCR relied on a set of 60 Vbeta primers and 13 Jbeta primers. Assay: immunoSEQ multiplex PCR; the TCRdb copy retains only in-frame clones and omits some. The sample consists of approximately 240,000 clones, roughly 80% of them appearing once. This chain connects TRBV6-5 to TRBJ1-2, with D possibly TRBD1 on 6 matching bases. The sample consisted of PBMCs. The TCR sequence derives from a woman aged 40 to 49 in good health and CMV-seropositive. CDR3 nucleotide sequence: TGTGCCGCCGGGGCGGGGGGCAGGTGGGGCTACACCTTC. Translation gives CAAGAGGRWGYTF.